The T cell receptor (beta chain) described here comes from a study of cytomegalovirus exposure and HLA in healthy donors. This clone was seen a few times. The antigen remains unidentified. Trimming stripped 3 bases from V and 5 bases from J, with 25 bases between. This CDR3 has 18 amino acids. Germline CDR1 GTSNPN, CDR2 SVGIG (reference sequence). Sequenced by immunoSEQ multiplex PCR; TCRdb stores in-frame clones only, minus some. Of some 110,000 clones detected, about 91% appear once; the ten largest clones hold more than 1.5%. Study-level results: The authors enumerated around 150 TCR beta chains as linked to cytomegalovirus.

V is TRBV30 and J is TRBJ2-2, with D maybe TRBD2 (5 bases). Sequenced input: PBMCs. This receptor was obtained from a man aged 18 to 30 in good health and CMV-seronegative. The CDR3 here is CAWRREAVGRPGTGELFF. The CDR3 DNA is TGTGCCTGGAGGCGAGAGGCTGTGGGCAGACCGGGAACCGGGGAGCTGTTTTTT.